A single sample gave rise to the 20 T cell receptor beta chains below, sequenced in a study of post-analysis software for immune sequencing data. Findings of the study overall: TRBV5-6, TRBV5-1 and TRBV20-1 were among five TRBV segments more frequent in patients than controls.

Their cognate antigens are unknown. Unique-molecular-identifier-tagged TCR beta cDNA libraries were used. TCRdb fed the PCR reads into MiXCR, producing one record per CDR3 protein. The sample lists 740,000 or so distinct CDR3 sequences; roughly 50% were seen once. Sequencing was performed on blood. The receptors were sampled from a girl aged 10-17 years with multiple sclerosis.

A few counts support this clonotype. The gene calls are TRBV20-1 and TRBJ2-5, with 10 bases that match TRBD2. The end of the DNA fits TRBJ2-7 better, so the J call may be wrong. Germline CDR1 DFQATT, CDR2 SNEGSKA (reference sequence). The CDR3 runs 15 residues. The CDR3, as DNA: TGCAGTGCTTTTGGCGTCGCTAGCGGGAGTTACGAGCAGTACTTC. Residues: CSAFGVASGSYEQYF.

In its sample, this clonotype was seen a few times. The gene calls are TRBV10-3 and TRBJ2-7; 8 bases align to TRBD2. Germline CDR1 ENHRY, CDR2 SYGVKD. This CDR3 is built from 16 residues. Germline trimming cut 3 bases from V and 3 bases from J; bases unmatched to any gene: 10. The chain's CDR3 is CAISEGEAGAVYEQYF. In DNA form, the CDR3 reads TGTGCCATCAGTGAAGGTGAAGCGGGGGCCGTCTACGAGCAGTACTTC.

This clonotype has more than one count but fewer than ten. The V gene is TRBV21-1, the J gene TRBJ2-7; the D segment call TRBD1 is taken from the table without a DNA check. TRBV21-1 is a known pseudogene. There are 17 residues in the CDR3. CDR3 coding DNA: TGTGCCAGCAGCTCCCGGGGGGATACCTCTAGGGGCTACGAGCAGTACTTC. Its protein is CASSSRGDTSRGYEQYF.

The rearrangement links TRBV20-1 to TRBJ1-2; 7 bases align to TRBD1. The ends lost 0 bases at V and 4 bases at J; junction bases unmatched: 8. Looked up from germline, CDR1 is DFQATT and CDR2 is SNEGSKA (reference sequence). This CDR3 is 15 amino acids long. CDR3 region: CSARDRNRDSYGYTF. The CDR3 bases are TGCAGTGCTAGAGATCGTAACCGGGACAGCTATGGCTACACCTTC.

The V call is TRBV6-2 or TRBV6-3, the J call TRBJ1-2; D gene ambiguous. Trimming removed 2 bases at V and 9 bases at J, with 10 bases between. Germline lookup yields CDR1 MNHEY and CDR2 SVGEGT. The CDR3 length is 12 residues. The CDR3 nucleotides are TGTGCCAGCAGTTACGGGGAGCGGAGCTACACCTTC. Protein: CASSYGERSYTF.

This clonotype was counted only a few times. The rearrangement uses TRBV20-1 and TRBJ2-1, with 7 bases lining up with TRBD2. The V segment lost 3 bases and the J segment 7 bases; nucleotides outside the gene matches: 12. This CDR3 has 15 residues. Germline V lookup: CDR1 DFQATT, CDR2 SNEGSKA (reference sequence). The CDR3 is CSASVLAGVWNEQFF. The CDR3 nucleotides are TGCAGTGCTAGTGTCCTGGCGGGAGTTTGGAATGAGCAGTTCTTC.

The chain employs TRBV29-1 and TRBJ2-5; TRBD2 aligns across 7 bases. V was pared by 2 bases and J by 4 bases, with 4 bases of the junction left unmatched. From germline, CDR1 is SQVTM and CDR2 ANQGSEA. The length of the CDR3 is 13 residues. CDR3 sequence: CSVERDYGETQYF. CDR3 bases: TGCAGCGTTGAACGGGACTATGGAGAGACCCAGTACTTC.

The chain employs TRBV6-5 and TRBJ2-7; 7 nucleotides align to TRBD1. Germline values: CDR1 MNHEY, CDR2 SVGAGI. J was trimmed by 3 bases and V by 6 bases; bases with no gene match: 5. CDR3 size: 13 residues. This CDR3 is CASRGQSVYEQYF. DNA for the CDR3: TGTGCCAGCAGGGGACAGTCCGTCTACGAGCAGTACTTC.

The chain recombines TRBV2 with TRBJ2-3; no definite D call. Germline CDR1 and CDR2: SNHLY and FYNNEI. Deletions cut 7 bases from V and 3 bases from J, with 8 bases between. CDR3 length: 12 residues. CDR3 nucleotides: TGTGCCAGCAAACAACTTACAGATACGCAGTATTTT. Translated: CASKQLTDTQYF. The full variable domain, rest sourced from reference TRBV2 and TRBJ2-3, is EPEVTQTPSHQVTQMGQEVILRCVPISNHLYFYWYRQILGQKVEFLVSFYNNEISEKSEIFDDQFSVERPDGSNFTLKIRSTKLEDSAMYFCASKQLTDTQYFGPGTRLTVL.

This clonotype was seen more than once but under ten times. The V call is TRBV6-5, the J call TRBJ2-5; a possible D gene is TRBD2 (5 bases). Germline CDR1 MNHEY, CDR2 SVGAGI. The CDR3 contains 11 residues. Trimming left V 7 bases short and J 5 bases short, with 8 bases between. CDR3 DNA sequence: TGTGCCAGCACCTCGGGGGAGACCCAGTACTTC. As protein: CASTSGETQYF.

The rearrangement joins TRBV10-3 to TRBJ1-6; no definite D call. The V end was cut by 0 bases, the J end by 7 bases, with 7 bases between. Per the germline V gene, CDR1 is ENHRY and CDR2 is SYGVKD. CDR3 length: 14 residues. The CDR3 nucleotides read TGTGCCATCAGTGAGTCGAACACCAATTCACCCCTCCACTTT. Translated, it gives CAISESNTNSPLHF.

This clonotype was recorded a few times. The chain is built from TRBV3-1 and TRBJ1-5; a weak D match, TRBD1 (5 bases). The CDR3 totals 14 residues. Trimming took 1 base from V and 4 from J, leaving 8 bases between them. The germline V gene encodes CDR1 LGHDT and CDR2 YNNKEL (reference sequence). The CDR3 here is CASSQVGGNQPQHF. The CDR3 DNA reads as TGTGCCAGCAGCCAAGTCGGGGGTAATCAGCCCCAGCATTTT.

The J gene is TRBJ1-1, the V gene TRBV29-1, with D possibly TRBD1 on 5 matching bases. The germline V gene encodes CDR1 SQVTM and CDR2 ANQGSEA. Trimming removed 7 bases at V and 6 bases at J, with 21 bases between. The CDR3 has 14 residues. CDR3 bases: TGCAGCGCAGCCCGGATTTTGGGGGGGGCTGAAGCTTTCTTT. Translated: CSAARILGGAEAFF.

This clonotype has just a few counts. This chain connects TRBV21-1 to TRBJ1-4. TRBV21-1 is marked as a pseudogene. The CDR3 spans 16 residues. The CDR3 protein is CASSKESRLCTEKLFF. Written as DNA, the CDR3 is TGTGCCAGCAGCAAAGAGTCCAGGCTCTGTACTGAAAAATTGTTTTTT.

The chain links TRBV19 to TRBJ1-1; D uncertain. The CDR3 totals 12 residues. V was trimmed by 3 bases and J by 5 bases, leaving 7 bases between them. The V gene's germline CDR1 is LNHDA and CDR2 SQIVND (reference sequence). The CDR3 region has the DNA TGTGCCAGTAGTATTCCGAGGACTGAAGCTTTCTTT. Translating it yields CASSIPRTEAFF.

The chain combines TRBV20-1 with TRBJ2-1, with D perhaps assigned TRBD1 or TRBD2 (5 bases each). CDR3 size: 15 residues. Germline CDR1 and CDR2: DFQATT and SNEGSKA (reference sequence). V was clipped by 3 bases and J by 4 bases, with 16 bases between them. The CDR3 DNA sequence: TGCAGTGCTAGTGCATCCGGGACCAGGTACAATGAGCAGTTCTTC. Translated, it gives CSASASGTRYNEQFF.

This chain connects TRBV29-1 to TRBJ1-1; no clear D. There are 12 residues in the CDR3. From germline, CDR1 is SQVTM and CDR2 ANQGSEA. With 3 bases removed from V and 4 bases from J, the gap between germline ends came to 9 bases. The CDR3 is CSVEELATEAFF. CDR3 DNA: TGCAGCGTTGAGGAACTAGCCACTGAAGCTTTCTTT.

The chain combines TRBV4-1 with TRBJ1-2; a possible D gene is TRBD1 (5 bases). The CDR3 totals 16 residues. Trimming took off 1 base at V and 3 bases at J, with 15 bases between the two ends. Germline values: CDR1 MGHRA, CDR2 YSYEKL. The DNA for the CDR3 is TGCGCCAGCAGCCAAGCCTTCGGACATCCTGACTATGGCTACACCTTC. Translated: CASSQAFGHPDYGYTF.

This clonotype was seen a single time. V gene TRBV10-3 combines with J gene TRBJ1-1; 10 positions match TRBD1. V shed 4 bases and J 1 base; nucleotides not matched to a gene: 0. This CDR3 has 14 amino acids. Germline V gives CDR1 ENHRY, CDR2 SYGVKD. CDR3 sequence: CAISGQGANTEAFF. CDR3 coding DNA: TGTGCCATCAGTGGACAGGGGGCGAACACTGAAGCTTTCTTT.

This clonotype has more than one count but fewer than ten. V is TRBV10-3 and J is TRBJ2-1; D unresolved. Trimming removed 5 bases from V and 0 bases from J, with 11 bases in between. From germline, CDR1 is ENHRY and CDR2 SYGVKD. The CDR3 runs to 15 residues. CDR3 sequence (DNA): TGTGCCATCAGTTCAGGACGGGCCTCCTACAATGAGCAGTTCTTC. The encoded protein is CAISSGRASYNEQFF.